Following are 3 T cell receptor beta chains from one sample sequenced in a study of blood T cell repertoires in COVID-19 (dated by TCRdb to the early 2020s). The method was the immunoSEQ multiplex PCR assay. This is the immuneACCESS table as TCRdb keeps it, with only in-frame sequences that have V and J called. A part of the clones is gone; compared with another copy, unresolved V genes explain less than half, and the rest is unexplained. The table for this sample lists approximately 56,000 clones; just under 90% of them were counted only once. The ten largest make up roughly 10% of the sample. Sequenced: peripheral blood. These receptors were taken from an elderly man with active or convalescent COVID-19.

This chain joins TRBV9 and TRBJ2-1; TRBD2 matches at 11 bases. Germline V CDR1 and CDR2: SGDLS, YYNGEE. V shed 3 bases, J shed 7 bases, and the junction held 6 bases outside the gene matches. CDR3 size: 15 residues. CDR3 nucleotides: TGTGCCAGCAGCGCATTAGCGGGGGGGCAAAATGAGCAGTTCTTC. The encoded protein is CASSALAGGQNEQFF.

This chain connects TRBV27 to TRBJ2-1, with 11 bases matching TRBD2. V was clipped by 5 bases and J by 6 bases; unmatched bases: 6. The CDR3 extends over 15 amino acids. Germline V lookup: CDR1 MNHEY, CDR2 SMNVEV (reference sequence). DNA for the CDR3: TGTGCCAGCAGTATGCGACTAGCGGGATCCAATGAGCAGTTCTTC. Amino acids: CASSMRLAGSNEQFF.

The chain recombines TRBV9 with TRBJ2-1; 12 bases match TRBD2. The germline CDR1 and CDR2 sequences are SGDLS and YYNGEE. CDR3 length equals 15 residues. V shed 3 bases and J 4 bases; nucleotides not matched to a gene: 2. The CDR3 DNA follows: TGTGCCAGCAGCGGAGGACTAGCGGGGTACAATGAGCAGTTCTTC. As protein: CASSGGLAGYNEQFF.